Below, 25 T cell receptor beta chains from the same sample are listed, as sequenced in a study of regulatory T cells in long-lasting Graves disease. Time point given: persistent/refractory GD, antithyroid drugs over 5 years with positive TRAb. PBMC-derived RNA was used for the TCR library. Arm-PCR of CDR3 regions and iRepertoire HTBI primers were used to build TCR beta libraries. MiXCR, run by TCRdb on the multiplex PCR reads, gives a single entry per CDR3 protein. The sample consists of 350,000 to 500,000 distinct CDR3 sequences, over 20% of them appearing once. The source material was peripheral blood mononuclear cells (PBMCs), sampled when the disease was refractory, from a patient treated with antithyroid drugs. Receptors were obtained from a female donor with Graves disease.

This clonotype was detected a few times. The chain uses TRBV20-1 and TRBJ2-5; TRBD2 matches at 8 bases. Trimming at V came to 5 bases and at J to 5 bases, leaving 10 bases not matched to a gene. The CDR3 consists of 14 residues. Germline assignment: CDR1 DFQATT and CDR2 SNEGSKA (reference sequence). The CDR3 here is CSADITGGEETQYF. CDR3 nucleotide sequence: TGCAGTGCTGACATCACGGGAGGGGAGGAGACCCAGTACTTC.

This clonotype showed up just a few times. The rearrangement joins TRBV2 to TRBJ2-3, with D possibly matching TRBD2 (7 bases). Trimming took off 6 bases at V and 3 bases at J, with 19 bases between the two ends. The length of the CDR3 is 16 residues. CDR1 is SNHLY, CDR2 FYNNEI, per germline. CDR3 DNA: TGTGCCAGCAGGAGGGCCCCGGGGGGCGCGACAGATACGCAGTATTTT. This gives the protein CASRRAPGGATDTQYF.

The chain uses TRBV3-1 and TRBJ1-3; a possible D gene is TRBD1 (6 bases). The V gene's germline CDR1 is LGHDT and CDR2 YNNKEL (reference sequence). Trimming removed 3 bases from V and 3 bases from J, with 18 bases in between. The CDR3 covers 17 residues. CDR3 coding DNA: TGTGCCAGCAGCCACACGGCGGGGGCTGAAGATGGAAACACCATATATTTT. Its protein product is CASSHTAGAEDGNTIYF. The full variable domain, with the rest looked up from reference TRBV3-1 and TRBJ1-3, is DTAVSQTPKYLVTQMGNDKSIKCEQNLGHDTMYWYKQDSKKFLKIMFSYNNKELIINETVPNRFSPKSPDKAHLNLHINSLELGDSAVYFCASSHTAGAEDGNTIYFGEGSWLTVV.

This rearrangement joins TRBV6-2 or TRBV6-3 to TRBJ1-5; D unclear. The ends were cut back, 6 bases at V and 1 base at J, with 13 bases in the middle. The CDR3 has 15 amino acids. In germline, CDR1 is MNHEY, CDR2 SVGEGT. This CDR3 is CASRALWASNQPQHF. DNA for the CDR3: TGTGCCAGCAGGGCCTTGTGGGCAAGCAATCAGCCCCAGCATTTT.

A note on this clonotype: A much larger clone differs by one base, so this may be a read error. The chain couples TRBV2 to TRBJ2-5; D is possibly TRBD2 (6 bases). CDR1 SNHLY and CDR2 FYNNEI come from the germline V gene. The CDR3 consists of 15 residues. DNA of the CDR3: TGTGCCGGCAGTGCCGGAGGGCCGGTCGAAGAGACCCAGTACTTC. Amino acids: CAGSAGGPVEETQYF. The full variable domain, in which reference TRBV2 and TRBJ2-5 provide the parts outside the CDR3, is EPEVTQTPSHQVTQMGQEVILRCVPISNHLYFYWYRQILGQKVEFLVSFYNNEISEKSEIFDDQFSVERPDGSNFTLKIRSTKLEDSAMYFCAGSAGGPVEETQYFGPGTRLLVL.

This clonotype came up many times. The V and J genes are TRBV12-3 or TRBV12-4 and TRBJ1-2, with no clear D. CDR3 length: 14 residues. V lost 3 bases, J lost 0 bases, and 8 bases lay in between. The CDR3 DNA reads TGTGCCAGCAGTTTGGGTTCCCCTAACTATGGCTACACCTTC. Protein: CASSLGSPNYGYTF.

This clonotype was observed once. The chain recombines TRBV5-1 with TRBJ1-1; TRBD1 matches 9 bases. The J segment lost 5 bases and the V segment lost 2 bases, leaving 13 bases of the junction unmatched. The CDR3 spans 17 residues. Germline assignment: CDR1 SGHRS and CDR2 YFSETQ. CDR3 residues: CASSLTGQGGRNTEAFF. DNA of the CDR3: TGCGCCAGCAGCTTAACGGGACAGGGAGGAAGAAATACTGAAGCTTTCTTT.

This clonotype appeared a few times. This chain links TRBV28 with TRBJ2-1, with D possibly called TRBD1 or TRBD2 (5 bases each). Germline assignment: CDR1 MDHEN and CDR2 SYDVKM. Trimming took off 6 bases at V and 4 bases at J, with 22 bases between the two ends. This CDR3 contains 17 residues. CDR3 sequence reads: CASSGKRGRRSYNEQFF. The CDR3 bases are TGTGCCAGCAGCGGGAAAAGGGGACGCCGAAGTTACAATGAGCAGTTCTTC.

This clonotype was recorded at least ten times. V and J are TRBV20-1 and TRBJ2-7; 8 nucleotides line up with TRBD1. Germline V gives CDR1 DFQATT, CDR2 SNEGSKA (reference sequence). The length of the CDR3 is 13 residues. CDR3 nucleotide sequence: TGCACCCTAGAGGACAGGGTGTTGGGCGAGCAGTACTTC. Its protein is CTLEDRVLGEQYF.

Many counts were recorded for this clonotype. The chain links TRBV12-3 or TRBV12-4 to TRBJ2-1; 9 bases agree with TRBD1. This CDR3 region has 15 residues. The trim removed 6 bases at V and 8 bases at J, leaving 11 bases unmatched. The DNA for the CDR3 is TGTGCCAGCAGCCGAAACAGGGGGCGATTGGATGAGCAGTTCTTC. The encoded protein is CASSRNRGRLDEQFF.

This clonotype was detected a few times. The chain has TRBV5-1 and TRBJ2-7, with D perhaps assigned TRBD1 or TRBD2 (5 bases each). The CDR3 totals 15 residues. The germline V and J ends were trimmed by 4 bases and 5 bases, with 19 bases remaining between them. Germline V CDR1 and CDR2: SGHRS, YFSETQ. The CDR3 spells CASSLLRGAGNEQYF. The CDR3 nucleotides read TGCGCCAGCAGCCTGCTCAGAGGGGCCGGGAACGAGCAGTACTTC.

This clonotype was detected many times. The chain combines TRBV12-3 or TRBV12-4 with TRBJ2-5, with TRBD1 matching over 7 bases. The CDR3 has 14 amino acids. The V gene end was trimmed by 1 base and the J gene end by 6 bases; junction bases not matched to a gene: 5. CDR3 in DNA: TGTGCCAGCAGTTTAGGGGCAGGGGGAAAGACCCAGTACTTC. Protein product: CASSLGAGGKTQYF.

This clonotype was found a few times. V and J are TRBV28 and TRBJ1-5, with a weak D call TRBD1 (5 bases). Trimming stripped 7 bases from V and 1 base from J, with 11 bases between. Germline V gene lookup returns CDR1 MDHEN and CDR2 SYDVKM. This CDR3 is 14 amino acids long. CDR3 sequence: CASNDWGSNQPQHF. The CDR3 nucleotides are TGTGCCAGCAATGATTGGGGGAGCAATCAGCCCCAGCATTTT.

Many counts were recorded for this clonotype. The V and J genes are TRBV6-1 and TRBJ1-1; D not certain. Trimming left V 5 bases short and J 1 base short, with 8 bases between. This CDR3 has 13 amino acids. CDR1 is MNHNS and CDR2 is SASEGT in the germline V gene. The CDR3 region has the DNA TGTGCCAGCAGTCCCATAGGGAACACTGAAGCTTTCTTT. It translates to CASSPIGNTEAFF.

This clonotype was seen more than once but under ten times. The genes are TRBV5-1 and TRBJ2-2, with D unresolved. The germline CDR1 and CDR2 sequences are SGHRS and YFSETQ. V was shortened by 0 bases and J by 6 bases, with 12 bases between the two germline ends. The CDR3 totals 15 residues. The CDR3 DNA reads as TGCGCCAGCAGCTTGGAGAAAATGGGCGCCGGGGAGCTGTTTTTT. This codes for CASSLEKMGAGELFF.

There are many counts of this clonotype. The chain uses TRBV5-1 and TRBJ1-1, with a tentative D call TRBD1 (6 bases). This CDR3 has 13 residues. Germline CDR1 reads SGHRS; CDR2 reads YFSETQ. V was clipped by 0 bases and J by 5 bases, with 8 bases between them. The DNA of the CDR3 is TGCGCCAGCAGCTTGGCTCAGGGGACTGAAGCTTTCTTT. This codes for CASSLAQGTEAFF.

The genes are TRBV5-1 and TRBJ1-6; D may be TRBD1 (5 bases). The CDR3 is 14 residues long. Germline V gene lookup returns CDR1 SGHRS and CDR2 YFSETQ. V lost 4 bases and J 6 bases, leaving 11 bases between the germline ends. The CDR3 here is CASSDQGSNSPLHF. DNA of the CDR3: TGCGCCAGCAGCGACCAGGGAAGTAATTCACCCCTCCACTTT.

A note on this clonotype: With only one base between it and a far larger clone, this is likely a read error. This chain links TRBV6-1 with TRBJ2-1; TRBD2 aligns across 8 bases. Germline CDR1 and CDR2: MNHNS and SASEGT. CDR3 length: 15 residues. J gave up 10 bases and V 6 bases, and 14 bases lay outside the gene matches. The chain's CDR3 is CASRILADGTYEQFF. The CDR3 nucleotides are TGTGCCAGCAGGATACTAGCGGACGGTACCTACGAGCAGTTCTTC.

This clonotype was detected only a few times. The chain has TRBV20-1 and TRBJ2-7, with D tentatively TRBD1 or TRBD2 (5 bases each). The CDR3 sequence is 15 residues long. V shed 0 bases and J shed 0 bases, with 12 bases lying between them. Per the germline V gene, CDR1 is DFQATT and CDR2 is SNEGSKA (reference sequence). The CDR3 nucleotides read TGCAGTGCTAGAGATCGGTGGGGGAGCTCCTACGAGCAGTACTTC. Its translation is CSARDRWGSSYEQYF.

CDR3 sequence: CASSQDMLQTQYF. CDR3 DNA sequence: TGTGCCAGCAGCCAAGATATGTTACAGACCCAGTACTTC. V and J are TRBV3-1 and TRBJ2-5; D call uncertain. There are 13 residues in the CDR3. Germline assignment: CDR1 LGHDT and CDR2 YNNKEL (reference sequence). Trimming stripped 0 bases from V and 6 bases from J, with 8 bases between.

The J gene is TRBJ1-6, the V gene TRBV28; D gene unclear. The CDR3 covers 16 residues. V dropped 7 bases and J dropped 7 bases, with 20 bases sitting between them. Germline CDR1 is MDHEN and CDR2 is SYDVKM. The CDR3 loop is CASTSASGTENSPLHF. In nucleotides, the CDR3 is TGTGCCAGCACCAGTGCCTCGGGCACCGAAAATTCACCCCTCCACTTT. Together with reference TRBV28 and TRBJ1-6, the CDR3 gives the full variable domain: DVKVTQSSRYLVKRTGEKVFLECVQDMDHENMFWYRQDPGLGLRLIYFSYDVKMKEKGDIPEGYSVSREKKERFSLILESASTNQTSMYLCASTSASGTENSPLHFGNGTRLTVT.

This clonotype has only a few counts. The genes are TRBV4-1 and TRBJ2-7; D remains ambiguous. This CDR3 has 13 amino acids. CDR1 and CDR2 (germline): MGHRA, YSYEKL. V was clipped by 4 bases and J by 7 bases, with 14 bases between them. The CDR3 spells CASSPTPFGEQYF. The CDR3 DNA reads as TGCGCCAGCAGCCCGACACCCTTCGGTGAGCAGTACTTC.

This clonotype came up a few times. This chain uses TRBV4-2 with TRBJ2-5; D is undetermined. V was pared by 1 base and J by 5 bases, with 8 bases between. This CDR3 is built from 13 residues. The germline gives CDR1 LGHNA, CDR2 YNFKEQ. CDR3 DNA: TGTGCCAGCAGCCAAGGATTCCACGAGACCCAGTACTTC. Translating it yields CASSQGFHETQYF.

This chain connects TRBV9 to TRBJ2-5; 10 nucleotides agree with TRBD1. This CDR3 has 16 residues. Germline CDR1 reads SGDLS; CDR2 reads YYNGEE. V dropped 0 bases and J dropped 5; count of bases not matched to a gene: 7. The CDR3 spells CASSVGTGGMGETQYF. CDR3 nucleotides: TGTGCCAGCAGCGTAGGGACAGGGGGAATGGGGGAGACCCAGTACTTC.

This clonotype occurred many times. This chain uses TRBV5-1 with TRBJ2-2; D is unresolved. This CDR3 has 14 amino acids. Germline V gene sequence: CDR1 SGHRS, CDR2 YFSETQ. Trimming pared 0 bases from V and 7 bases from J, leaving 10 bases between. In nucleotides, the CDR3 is TGCGCCAGCAGCTTGGTTGGGGAACTCGGGGAGCTGTTTTTT. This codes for CASSLVGELGELFF.